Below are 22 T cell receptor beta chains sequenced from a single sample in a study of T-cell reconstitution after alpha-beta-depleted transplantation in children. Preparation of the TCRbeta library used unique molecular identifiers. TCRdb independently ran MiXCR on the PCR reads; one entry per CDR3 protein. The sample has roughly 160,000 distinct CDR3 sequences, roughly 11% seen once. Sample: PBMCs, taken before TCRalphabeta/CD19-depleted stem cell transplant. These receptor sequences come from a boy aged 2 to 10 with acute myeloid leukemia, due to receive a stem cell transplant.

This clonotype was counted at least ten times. The CDR3 DNA reads as TGTGCCAGCAGCTGGGGGGCCAATCAGCCCCAGCATTTT. Its translation: CASSWGANQPQHF. The chain carries TRBV27 and TRBJ1-5; D might be TRBD1 (6 bases). V was clipped by 6 bases and J by 3 bases, with 9 bases between them. There are 13 residues in the CDR3. Germline loops: CDR1 MNHEY, CDR2 SMNVEV (reference sequence).

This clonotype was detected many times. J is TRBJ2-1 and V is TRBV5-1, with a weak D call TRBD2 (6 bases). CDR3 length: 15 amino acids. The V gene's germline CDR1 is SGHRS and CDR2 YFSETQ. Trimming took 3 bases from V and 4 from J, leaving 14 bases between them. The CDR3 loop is CASSSREALYNEQFF. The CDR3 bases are TGCGCCAGCAGCTCCAGGGAGGCCCTATACAATGAGCAGTTCTTC.

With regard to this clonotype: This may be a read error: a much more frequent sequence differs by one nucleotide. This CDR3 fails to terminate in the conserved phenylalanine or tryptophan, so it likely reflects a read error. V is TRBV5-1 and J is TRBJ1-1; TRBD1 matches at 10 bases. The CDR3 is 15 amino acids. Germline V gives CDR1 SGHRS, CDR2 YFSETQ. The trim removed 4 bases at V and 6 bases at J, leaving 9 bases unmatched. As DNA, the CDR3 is TGCGCCAGCAGCCTAGGACAGGGGGTTCGCTCTGAAGCTTTCTAT. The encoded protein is CASSLGQGVRSEAFY.

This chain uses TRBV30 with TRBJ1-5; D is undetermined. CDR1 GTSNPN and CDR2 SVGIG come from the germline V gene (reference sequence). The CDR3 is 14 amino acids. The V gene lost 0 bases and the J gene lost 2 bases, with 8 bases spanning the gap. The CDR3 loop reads CAWSVGSRNQPQHF. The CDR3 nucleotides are TGTGCCTGGAGTGTAGGGTCCCGCAATCAGCCCCAGCATTTT.

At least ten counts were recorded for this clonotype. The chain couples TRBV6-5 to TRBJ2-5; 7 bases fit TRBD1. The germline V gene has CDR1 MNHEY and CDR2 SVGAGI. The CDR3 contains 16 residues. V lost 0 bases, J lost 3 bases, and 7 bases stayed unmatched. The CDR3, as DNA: TGTGCCAGCAGTTACTCGTTCGGGACAGCTAAAGAGACCCAGTACTTC. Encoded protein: CASSYSFGTAKETQYF.

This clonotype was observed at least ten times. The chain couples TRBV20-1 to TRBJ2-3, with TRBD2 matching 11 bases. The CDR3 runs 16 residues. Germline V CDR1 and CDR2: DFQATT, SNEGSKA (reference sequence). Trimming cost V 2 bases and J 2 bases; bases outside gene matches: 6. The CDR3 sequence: CSARLAGGRDTDTQYF. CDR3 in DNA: TGCAGTGCTAGATTAGCGGGGGGGCGGGACACAGATACGCAGTATTTT.

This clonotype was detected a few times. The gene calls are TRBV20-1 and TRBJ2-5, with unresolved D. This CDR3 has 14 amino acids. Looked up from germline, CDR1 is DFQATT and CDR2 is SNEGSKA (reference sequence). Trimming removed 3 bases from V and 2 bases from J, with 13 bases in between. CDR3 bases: TGCAGTGCTAGGAACCCCCGGCTGCAAGAGACCCAGTACTTC. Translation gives CSARNPRLQETQYF.

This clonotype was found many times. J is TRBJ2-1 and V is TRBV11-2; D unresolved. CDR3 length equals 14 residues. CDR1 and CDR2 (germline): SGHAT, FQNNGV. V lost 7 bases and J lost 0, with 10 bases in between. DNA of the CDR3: TGTGCCAGCACCCCGACGAGCTCCTACAATGAGCAGTTCTTC. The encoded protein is CASTPTSSYNEQFF.

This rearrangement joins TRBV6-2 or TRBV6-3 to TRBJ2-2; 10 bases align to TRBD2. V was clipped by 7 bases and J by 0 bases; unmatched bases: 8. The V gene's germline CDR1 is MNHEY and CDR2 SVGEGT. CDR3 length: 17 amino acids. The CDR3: CASTGTSVTPNTGELFF. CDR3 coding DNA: TGTGCCAGCACAGGGACTAGCGTAACCCCGAACACCGGGGAGCTGTTTTTT.

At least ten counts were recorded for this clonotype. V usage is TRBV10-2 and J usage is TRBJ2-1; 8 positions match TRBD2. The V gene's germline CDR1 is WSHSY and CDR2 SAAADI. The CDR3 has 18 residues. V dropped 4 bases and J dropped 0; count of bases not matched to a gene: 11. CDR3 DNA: TGCGCCAGCAGTGGGACGGGGGGGCTGGTAAGCTCCTACAATGAGCAGTTCTTC. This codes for CASSGTGGLVSSYNEQFF.

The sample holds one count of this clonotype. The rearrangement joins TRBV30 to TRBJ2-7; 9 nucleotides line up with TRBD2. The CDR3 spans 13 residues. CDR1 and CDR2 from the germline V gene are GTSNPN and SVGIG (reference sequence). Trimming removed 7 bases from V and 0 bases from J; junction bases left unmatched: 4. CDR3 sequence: CALKREASYEQYF. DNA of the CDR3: TGTGCCTTAAAGCGGGAGGCCTCCTACGAGCAGTACTTC.

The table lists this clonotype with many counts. CDR3 amino acids: CSVDVRDLGTEAFF. As DNA, the CDR3 is TGCAGCGTTGACGTCCGGGACCTAGGGACTGAAGCTTTCTTT. The chain carries TRBV29-1 and TRBJ1-1; TRBD1 might be the D (5 bases). CDR3 length equals 14 residues. The V end was cut by 3 bases, the J end by 5 bases, with 16 bases between. CDR1 SQVTM and CDR2 ANQGSEA come from the germline V gene.

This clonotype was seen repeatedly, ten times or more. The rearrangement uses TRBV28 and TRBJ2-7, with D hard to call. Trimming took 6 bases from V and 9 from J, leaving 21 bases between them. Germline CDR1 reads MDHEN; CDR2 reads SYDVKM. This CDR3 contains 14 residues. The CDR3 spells CASSPVRLSFGQYF. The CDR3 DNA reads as TGTGCCAGCAGCCCTGTCAGGTTATCATTTGGGCAGTACTTC.

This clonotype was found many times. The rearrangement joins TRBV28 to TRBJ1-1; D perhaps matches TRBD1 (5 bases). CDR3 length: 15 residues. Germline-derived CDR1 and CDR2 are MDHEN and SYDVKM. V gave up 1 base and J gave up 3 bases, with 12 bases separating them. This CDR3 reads CASSLLNLGDTEAFF. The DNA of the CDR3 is TGTGCCAGCAGTTTATTAAACTTGGGGGACACTGAAGCTTTCTTT.

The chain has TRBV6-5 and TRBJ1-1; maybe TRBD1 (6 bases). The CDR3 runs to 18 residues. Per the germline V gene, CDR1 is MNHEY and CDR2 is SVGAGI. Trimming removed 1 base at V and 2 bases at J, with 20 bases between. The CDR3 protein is CASSYLLGRGGLNTEAFF. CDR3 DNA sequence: TGTGCCAGCAGTTACTTACTAGGGAGAGGGGGTCTAAACACTGAAGCTTTCTTT.

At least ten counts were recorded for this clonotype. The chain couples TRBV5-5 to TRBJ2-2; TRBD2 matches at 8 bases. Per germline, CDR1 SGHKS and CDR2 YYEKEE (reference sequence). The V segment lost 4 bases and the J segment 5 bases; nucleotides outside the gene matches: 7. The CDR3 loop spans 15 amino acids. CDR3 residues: CASSPAPSGTGELFF. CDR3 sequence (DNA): TGTGCCAGCAGCCCGGCCCCTAGCGGGACCGGGGAGCTGTTTTTT.

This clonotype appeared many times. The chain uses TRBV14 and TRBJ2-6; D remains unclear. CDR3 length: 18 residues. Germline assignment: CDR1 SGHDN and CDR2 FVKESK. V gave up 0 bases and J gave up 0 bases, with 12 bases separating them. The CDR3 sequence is CASSQDGVGSSGANVLTF. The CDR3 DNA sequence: TGTGCCAGCAGCCAAGATGGTGTGGGGTCCTCTGGGGCCAACGTCCTGACTTTC. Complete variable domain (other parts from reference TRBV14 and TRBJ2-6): EAGVTQFPSHSVIEKGQTVTLRCDPISGHDNLYWYRRVMGKEIKFLLHFVKESKQDESGMPNNRFLAERTGGTYSTLKVQPAELEDSGVYFCASSQDGVGSSGANVLTFGAGSRLTVL.

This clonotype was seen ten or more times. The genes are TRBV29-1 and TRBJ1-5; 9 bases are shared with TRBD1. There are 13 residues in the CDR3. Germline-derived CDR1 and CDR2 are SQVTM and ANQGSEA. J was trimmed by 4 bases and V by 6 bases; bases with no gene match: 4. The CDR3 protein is CSVATGGNQPQHF. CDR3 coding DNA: TGCAGCGTCGCGACAGGGGGGAATCAGCCCCAGCATTTT.

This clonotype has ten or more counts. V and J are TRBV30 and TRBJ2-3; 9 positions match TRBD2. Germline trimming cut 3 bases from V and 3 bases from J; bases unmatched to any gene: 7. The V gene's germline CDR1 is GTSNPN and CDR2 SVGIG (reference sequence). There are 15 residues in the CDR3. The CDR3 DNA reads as TGTGCCTGGAGCGAGACTAGCGGTGCGACAGATACGCAGTATTTT. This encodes CAWSETSGATDTQYF.

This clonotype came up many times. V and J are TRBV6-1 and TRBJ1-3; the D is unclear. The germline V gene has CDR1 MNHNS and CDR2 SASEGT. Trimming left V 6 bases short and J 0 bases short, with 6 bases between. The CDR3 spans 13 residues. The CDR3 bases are TGTGCCAGCAGCCTCCCCTCTGGAAACACCATATATTTT. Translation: CASSLPSGNTIYF.

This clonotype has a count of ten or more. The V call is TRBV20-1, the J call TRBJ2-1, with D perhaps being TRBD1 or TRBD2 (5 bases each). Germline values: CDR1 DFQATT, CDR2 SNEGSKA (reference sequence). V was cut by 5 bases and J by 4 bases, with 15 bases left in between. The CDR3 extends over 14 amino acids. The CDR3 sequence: CSAPGLLPYNEQFF. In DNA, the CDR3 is TGCAGTGCTCCGGGGCTACTGCCTTACAATGAGCAGTTCTTC.

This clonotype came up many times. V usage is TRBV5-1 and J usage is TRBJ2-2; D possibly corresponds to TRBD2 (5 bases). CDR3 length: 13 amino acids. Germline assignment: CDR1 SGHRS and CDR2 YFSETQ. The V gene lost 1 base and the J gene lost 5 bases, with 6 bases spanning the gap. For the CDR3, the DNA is TGCGCCAGCAGCTTGACGGGGACCGGGGAGCTGTTTTTT. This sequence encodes CASSLTGTGELFF.